Listed below are T cell receptor beta chains from one sample, sequenced in a study of a mutant IDH1 vaccine in newly diagnosed glioma. These receptors are not linked to any known antigen. The protocol was immunoSEQ multiplex PCR, while the TCRdb copy is restricted to in-frame clones and leaves out a portion. The data hold tens of thousands of clones, with 75% to 85% observed a single time. Sequencing was performed on PBMCs, taken from a glioma patient whose treatment included an IDH1 peptide vaccine. The receptors originated from a man aged 35 to 55 with glioma. CDR3s include the opening cysteine and the closing phenylalanine or tryptophan. A D gene is named only where the DNA matches it firmly. Some rows mark clone size as missing; the rest say once, few, many or name a class of expanded clone.

CDR3nt: TGTGCCACCAGCAGAGATGGGTATAATTCACCCCTCCACTTT
CDR3aa: CATSRDGYNSPLHF
j_gene: TRBJ1-6
len: 14
d_gene: -
abundance: -
v_gene: TRBV15

CDR3nt: TGTGCCAGCAGGGCGGACAGCGGGGGGGGCCACGAGCAGTACTTC
CDR3aa: CASRADSGGGHEQYF
j_gene: TRBJ2-7
len: 15
d_gene: TRBD2
abundance: -
v_gene: TRBV6-1

CDR3nt: TGTGCCAGCAGGATTTACCCGGGACAGAGCCGCGATGAGCAGTTCTTC
CDR3aa: CASRIYPGQSRDEQFF
j_gene: TRBJ2-1
len: 16
d_gene: TRBD1
abundance: -
v_gene: TRBV7-9

CDR3nt: TGTGCCAGCAGTACGGCAGTCAATCAGCCCCAGCATTTT
CDR3aa: CASSTAVNQPQHF
j_gene: TRBJ1-5
len: 13
d_gene: -
abundance: -
v_gene: TRBV6-5

CDR3nt: TGCAGTGCTACGGTTTACAATGAGCAGTTCTTC
CDR3aa: CSATVYNEQFF
j_gene: TRBJ2-1
len: 11
d_gene: -
abundance: -
v_gene: TRBV20-1

CDR3nt: TGCGCCAGCAGCTTGGGCGGGACCGGGGAGCTGTTTTTT
CDR3aa: CASSLGGTGELFF
j_gene: TRBJ2-2
len: 13
d_gene: -
abundance: -
v_gene: TRBV5-1

CDR3nt: TGCGCCAGCAGCCACTCCGCTAGCGGGGGGGGTGATACGCAGTATTTT
CDR3aa: CASSHSASGGGDTQYF
j_gene: TRBJ2-3
len: 16
d_gene: TRBD2
abundance: once
v_gene: TRBV4-1

CDR3nt: TGTGCCAGCAGCTCCCCGGGACTAGCGGGGGGCCTCCCCCAAGAGACCCAGTACTTC
CDR3aa: CASSSPGLAGGLPQETQYF
j_gene: TRBJ2-5
len: 19
d_gene: TRBD2
abundance: -
v_gene: TRBV5-5

CDR3nt: TGTGCCACCAGCAGCCGAGGTTCCTATGGCTACACCTTC
CDR3aa: CATSSRGSYGYTF
j_gene: TRBJ1-2
len: 13
d_gene: -
abundance: -
v_gene: TRBV15

CDR3nt: TGTGCCAGCAGCGTTACAGGGCCATTAGGGACCCAGTACTTC
CDR3aa: CASSVTGPLGTQYF
j_gene: TRBJ2-5
len: 14
d_gene: -
abundance: -
v_gene: TRBV5-6

CDR3nt: TGTGCCAGCTCACCACCGACGAGAAACACCATATATTTT
CDR3aa: CASSPPTRNTIYF
j_gene: TRBJ1-3
len: 13
d_gene: -
abundance: -
v_gene: TRBV18

CDR3nt: TGTGCCAGCAGCTCGCTCGTTTCCGTCATGACCCGCAATGAGCAGTTCTTC
CDR3aa: CASSSLVSVMTRNEQFF
j_gene: TRBJ2-1
len: 17
d_gene: -
abundance: -
v_gene: TRBV7-8

CDR3nt: TGTGCCAGCAGCCGAGGGGCGCCAAACACTGAAGCTTTCTTT
CDR3aa: CASSRGAPNTEAFF
j_gene: TRBJ1-1
len: 14
d_gene: -
abundance: -
v_gene: TRBV6-5

CDR3nt: TGCAGCGCCCCCGGGGGCGGGGGAGGCACAGATACGCAGTATTTT
CDR3aa: CSAPGGGGGTDTQYF
j_gene: TRBJ2-3
len: 15
d_gene: -
abundance: -
v_gene: TRBV29-1

CDR3nt: TGTGCCAGTAGTATGACAGTTCGAAGTCCTGAAGCTTTCTTT
CDR3aa: CASSMTVRSPEAFF
j_gene: TRBJ1-1
len: 14
d_gene: -
abundance: -
v_gene: TRBV19

CDR3nt: TGCGCCAGCAGCTTGAGGCAGGGGGCCGGTGAGCAGTACTTC
CDR3aa: CASSLRQGAGEQYF
j_gene: TRBJ2-7
len: 14
d_gene: TRBD1
abundance: -
v_gene: TRBV5-1

CDR3nt: TGCAGCGTTGAAGTCACTAGCGGGGGGAGTTTGTTTTTT
CDR3aa: CSVEVTSGGSLFF
j_gene: TRBJ2-2
len: 13
d_gene: TRBD2
abundance: -
v_gene: TRBV29-1

CDR3nt: TGCAGCGTTGTGGGCGGGTCTAGCTCCTACGAGCAGTACTTC
CDR3aa: CSVVGGSSSYEQYF
j_gene: TRBJ2-7
len: 14
d_gene: -
abundance: few
v_gene: TRBV29-1

CDR3nt: TGTGCCAGCAGTGAGGGACAGGGGCGCAACGAGCAGTACTTC
CDR3aa: CASSEGQGRNEQYF
j_gene: TRBJ2-7
len: 14
d_gene: TRBD1
abundance: -
v_gene: TRBV6-1

CDR3nt: TGTGCCAGCAGCTTATCATTACGGGGGGCCTCGACCGAGCAGTTCTTC
CDR3aa: CASSLSLRGASTEQFF
j_gene: TRBJ2-1
len: 16
d_gene: -
abundance: -
v_gene: TRBV7-9

CDR3nt: TGCGCCAGCAGCCAAGATGCAAGCGGGCGCCAAGAGACCCAGTACTTC
CDR3aa: CASSQDASGRQETQYF
j_gene: TRBJ2-5
len: 16
d_gene: -
abundance: -
v_gene: TRBV4-1

CDR3nt: TGTGCCAGTAGTACCTTCGACCAGGGGCCAACTAATGAAAAACTGTTTTTT
CDR3aa: CASSTFDQGPTNEKLFF
j_gene: TRBJ1-4
len: 17
d_gene: -
abundance: -
v_gene: TRBV19

CDR3nt: TGCGCCAGCAGCCAAATGAGGAACGGAGGACAGGGGGCTGGGGAGCAGTACTTC
CDR3aa: CASSQMRNGGQGAGEQYF
j_gene: TRBJ2-5
len: 18
d_gene: TRBD1
abundance: -
v_gene: TRBV4-1

CDR3nt: TGTGCCAGCAGCTCTCGACAGGGAGCTGGAAACACCATATATTTT
CDR3aa: CASSSRQGAGNTIYF
j_gene: TRBJ1-3
len: 15
d_gene: TRBD1
abundance: -
v_gene: TRBV7-9

CDR3nt: TGTGCCAGCAGCCCCTGGGACGGGGCCTACGAGCAGTACTTC
CDR3aa: CASSPWDGAYEQYF
j_gene: TRBJ2-7
len: 14
d_gene: -
abundance: -
v_gene: TRBV7-9

CDR3nt: TGTGCCAGCAGCTTCCGACAGGGGAATCAGCCCCAGCATTTT
CDR3aa: CASSFRQGNQPQHF
j_gene: TRBJ1-5
len: 14
d_gene: TRBD1
abundance: -
v_gene: TRBV7-2

CDR3nt: TGTGCCAGCAGCTTAGGTCTAGCGGGGGTCGAGCAGTACTTC
CDR3aa: CASSLGLAGVEQYF
j_gene: TRBJ2-7
len: 14
d_gene: TRBD2
abundance: -
v_gene: TRBV13

CDR3nt: TGTGCCAGCAGCTCCGACCTGACAGGGCCCGGCTACACCTTC
CDR3aa: CASSSDLTGPGYTF
j_gene: TRBJ1-2
len: 14
d_gene: TRBD1
abundance: -
v_gene: TRBV13

CDR3nt: TGCGCCAGCAGTGCATCCCAGGGGACTGAAGCTTTCTTT
CDR3aa: CASSASQGTEAFF
j_gene: TRBJ1-1
len: 13
d_gene: -
abundance: -
v_gene: TRBV10-1

CDR3nt: TGTGCCAGCAGTTCAAGCGTGGGGGGCTACACCTTC
CDR3aa: CASSSSVGGYTF
j_gene: TRBJ1-2
len: 12
d_gene: -
abundance: -
v_gene: TRBV27

CDR3nt: TGTGCCAGCTCACCCTCCGGGTCCTGGGATGGCTACACCTTC
CDR3aa: CASSPSGSWDGYTF
j_gene: TRBJ1-2
len: 14
d_gene: -
abundance: -
v_gene: TRBV18

CDR3nt: TGTGCCAGCAGCCAAGATTGGGGACGTGCTAGCACAGATACGCAGTATTTT
CDR3aa: CASSQDWGRASTDTQYF
j_gene: TRBJ2-3
len: 17
d_gene: -
abundance: -
v_gene: TRBV4-2

CDR3nt: TGTGCCAGCAGCCGAGCCTCGGGGTCTAACTATGGCTACACCTTC
CDR3aa: CASSRASGSNYGYTF
j_gene: TRBJ1-2
len: 15
d_gene: -
abundance: few
v_gene: TRBV5-4

CDR3nt: TGCGCCAGCAGCTTAGCGGACGGGAACACTGAAGCTTTCTTT
CDR3aa: CASSLADGNTEAFF
j_gene: TRBJ1-1
len: 14
d_gene: -
abundance: -
v_gene: TRBV5-1

CDR3nt: TGTGCCAGCAGCATCGGGACAGAGAACACTGAAGCTTTCTTT
CDR3aa: CASSIGTENTEAFF
j_gene: TRBJ1-1
len: 14
d_gene: TRBD1
abundance: -
v_gene: TRBV7-9

CDR3nt: TGCAGCGTTGAACATAGGACAGGTTACGAGCAGTACTTC
CDR3aa: CSVEHRTGYEQYF
j_gene: TRBJ2-7
len: 13
d_gene: TRBD1
abundance: -
v_gene: TRBV29-1

CDR3nt: TGTGCCAGCAGCCACATCGGCACGGACACGGAGCTGTTTTTT
CDR3aa: CASSHIGTDTELFF
j_gene: TRBJ2-2
len: 14
d_gene: -
abundance: -
v_gene: TRBV14

CDR3nt: TGTGCCAGCAGAGTGGGAGGACGCGCGAACACCGGGGAGCTGTTTTTT
CDR3aa: CASRVGGRANTGELFF
j_gene: TRBJ2-2
len: 16
d_gene: -
abundance: -
v_gene: TRBV27

CDR3nt: TGCGCCAGCAGCCAAGATTACAGGGAGCCCTACGAGCAGTACTTC
CDR3aa: CASSQDYREPYEQYF
j_gene: TRBJ2-7
len: 15
d_gene: -
abundance: -
v_gene: TRBV4-1

CDR3nt: TGCGCCAGCAGCCTACTAGCGGGGGGGTACAATGAGCAGTTCTTC
CDR3aa: CASSLLAGGYNEQFF
j_gene: TRBJ2-1
len: 15
d_gene: TRBD2
abundance: -
v_gene: TRBV4-1

CDR3nt: TGTGCCAGCAGCCAAGATAGCGGTCCGTACCAAGAGACCCAGTACTTC
CDR3aa: CASSQDSGPYQETQYF
j_gene: TRBJ2-5
len: 16
d_gene: -
abundance: -
v_gene: TRBV14

CDR3nt: TGTGCCAGCAGTTACCACAGACTCAGCCCCGAGCAGTACTTC
CDR3aa: CASSYHRLSPEQYF
j_gene: TRBJ2-7
len: 14
d_gene: -
abundance: -
v_gene: TRBV6-5

CDR3nt: TGTGCCTGGAGTAGGACCGGGAATTATTCACCCCTCCACTTT
CDR3aa: CAWSRTGNYSPLHF
j_gene: TRBJ1-6
len: 14
d_gene: -
abundance: -
v_gene: TRBV30

CDR3nt: TGTGCCAGCAGTCCAGGGTTTCTCACTGAAGCTTTCTTT
CDR3aa: CASSPGFLTEAFF
j_gene: TRBJ1-1
len: 13
d_gene: -
abundance: few
v_gene: TRBV6-5

CDR3nt: TGTGCCAGCAGTGCTAGGACAGCTTACTACGAGCAGTACTTC
CDR3aa: CASSARTAYYEQYF
j_gene: TRBJ2-7
len: 14
d_gene: -
abundance: once
v_gene: TRBV6-1

CDR3nt: TGTGCCAGCGAGGGGGCAGTTTCCGGATATAATTCACCCCTCCACTTT
CDR3aa: CASEGAVSGYNSPLHF
j_gene: TRBJ1-6
len: 16
d_gene: TRBD1
abundance: few
v_gene: TRBV2

CDR3nt: TGCAGCGCCCAGCAGGCTATGGTCACTGAAGCTTTCTTT
CDR3aa: CSAQQAMVTEAFF
j_gene: TRBJ1-1
len: 13
d_gene: -
abundance: once
v_gene: TRBV29-1

CDR3nt: TGTGCCAGCAGTGAATATGGGGCAGGGAATAGCAATCAGCCCCAGCATTTT
CDR3aa: CASSEYGAGNSNQPQHF
j_gene: TRBJ1-5
len: 17
d_gene: -
abundance: -
v_gene: TRBV2

CDR3nt: TGTGCCTGGACTGGGGGATGGGGTGAAAAACTGTTTTTT
CDR3aa: CAWTGGWGEKLFF
j_gene: TRBJ1-4
len: 13
d_gene: -
abundance: once
v_gene: TRBV30

CDR3nt: TGTGCCAGCAGGGAAGGTGGGGCAGGGTTAAGGGAGCAGTACTTC
CDR3aa: CASREGGAGLREQYF
j_gene: TRBJ2-7
len: 15
d_gene: -
abundance: few
v_gene: TRBV27

CDR3nt: TGTGCTAGTGGTTTGGGAGGCGGGGAGACCCAGTACTTC
CDR3aa: CASGLGGGETQYF
j_gene: TRBJ2-5
len: 13
d_gene: -
abundance: -
v_gene: TRBV12-5

CDR3nt: TGTGCCAGCAGGGAGTCCGGGACAGCCGCCGGCTACACCTTC
CDR3aa: CASRESGTAAGYTF
j_gene: TRBJ1-2
len: 14
d_gene: TRBD1
abundance: -
v_gene: TRBV6-5

CDR3nt: TGCGCCAGCAGTCAAAGGGATAGGGACAGGGGTCCGAACGAGCAGTACTTC
CDR3aa: CASSQRDRDRGPNEQYF
j_gene: TRBJ2-7
len: 17
d_gene: TRBD1
abundance: few
v_gene: TRBV23-1

CDR3nt: TGTGCCAGCAGTTTCCCGAACGGGCGAGCTTTCTTT
CDR3aa: CASSFPNGRAFF
j_gene: TRBJ1-1
len: 12
d_gene: -
abundance: -
v_gene: TRBV27

CDR3nt: TGTGCCTGGAGTGCCCTTGGGGGGGCGGATGGCTACACCTTC
CDR3aa: CAWSALGGADGYTF
j_gene: TRBJ1-2
len: 14
d_gene: -
abundance: -
v_gene: TRBV30